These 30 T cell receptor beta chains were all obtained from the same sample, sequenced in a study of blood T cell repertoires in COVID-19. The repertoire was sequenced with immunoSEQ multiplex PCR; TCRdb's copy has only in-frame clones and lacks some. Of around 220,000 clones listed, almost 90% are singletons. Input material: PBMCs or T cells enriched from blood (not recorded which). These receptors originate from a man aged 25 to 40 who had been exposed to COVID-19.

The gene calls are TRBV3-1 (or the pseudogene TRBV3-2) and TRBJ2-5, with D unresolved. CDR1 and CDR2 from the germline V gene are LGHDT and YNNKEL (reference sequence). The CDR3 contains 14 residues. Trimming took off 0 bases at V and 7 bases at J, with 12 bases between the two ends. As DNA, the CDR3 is TGTGCCAGCAGCCAAGATCTCAATTCAGGGACCCAGTACTTC. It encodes CASSQDLNSGTQYF.

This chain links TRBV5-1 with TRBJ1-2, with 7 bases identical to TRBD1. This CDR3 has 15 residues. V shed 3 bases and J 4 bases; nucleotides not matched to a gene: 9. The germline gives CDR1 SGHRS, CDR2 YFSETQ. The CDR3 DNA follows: TGCGCCAGCAGCTCTGAGGGGGCGTCTGCCTATGGCTACACCTTC. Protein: CASSSEGASAYGYTF.

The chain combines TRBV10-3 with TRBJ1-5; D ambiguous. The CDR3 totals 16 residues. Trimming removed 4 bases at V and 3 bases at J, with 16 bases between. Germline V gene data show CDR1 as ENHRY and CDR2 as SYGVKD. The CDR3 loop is CAISGGVQAHNQPQHF. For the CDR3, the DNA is TGTGCCATCAGTGGCGGGGTGCAGGCCCACAATCAGCCCCAGCATTTT.

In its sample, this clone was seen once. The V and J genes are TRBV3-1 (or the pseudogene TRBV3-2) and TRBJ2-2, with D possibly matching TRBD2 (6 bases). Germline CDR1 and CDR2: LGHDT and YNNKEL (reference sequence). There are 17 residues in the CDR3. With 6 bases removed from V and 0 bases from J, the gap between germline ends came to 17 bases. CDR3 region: CASSWAPGLSNTGELFF. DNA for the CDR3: TGTGCCAGCAGTTGGGCTCCGGGACTCTCGAACACCGGGGAGCTGTTTTTT.

CDR3 protein: CASSFGTDNQPQHF. Written as DNA, the CDR3 is TGTGCCAGCAGTTTCGGAACAGACAATCAGCCCCAGCATTTT. The J gene is TRBJ1-5, the V gene TRBV27; D not certain. With 3 bases removed from V and 3 bases from J, the gap between germline ends came to 9 bases. This CDR3 is built from 14 residues. Germline V lookup: CDR1 MNHEY, CDR2 SMNVEV (reference sequence).

The CDR3 reads CASSFKEGTEAFF. The CDR3 DNA is TGTGCCAGCAGTTTTAAAGAGGGCACTGAAGCTTTCTTT. The V and J genes are TRBV27 and TRBJ1-1, with D uncertain. The V and J ends lost 3 bases and 4 bases respectively, with 9 bases between them. CDR3 length: 13 residues. CDR1 is MNHEY and CDR2 is SMNVEV in the germline V gene (reference sequence).

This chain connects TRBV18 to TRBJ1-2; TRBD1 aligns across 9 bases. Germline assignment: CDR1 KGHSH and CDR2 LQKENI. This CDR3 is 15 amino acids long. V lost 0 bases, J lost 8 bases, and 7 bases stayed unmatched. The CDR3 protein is CASSPPGQGFRGYTF. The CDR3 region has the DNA TGTGCCAGCTCACCACCGGGACAGGGATTCAGAGGCTACACCTTC.

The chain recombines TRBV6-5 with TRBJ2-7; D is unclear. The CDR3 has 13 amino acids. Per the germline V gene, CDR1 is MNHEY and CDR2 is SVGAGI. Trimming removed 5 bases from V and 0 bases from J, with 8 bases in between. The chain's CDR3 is CASSTPDSYEQYF. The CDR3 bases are TGTGCCAGCAGTACCCCAGACTCCTACGAGCAGTACTTC.

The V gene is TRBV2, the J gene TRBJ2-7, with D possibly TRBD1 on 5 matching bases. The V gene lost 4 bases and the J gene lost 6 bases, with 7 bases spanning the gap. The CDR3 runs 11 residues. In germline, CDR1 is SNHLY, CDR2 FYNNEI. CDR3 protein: CASSAQGEQYF. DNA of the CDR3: TGTGCCAGCAGTGCGCAGGGCGAGCAGTACTTC. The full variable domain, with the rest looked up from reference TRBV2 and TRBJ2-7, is EPEVTQTPSHQVTQMGQEVILRCVPISNHLYFYWYRQILGQKVEFLVSFYNNEISEKSEIFDDQFSVERPDGSNFTLKIRSTKLEDSAMYFCASSAQGEQYFGPGTRLTVT.

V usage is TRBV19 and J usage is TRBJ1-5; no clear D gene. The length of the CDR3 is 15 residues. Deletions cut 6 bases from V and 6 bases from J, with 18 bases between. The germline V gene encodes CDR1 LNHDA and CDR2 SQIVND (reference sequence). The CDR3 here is CASRAGNQVGQPQHF. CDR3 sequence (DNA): TGTGCCAGTAGAGCGGGAAATCAGGTTGGTCAGCCCCAGCATTTT.

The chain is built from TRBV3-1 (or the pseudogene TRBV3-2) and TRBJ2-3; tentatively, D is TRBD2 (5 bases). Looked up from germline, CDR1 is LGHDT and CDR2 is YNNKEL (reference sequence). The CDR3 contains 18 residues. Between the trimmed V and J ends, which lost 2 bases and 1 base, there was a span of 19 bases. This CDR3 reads CASSQRGLRSAGTDTQYF. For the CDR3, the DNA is TGTGCCAGCAGCCAACGCGGTCTACGTTCAGCGGGCACAGATACGCAGTATTTT.

The CDR3 here is CASSPDSHMNTEAFF. The CDR3 region has the DNA TGTGCCAGCTCACCGGACAGCCATATGAACACTGAAGCTTTCTTT. The genes are TRBV18 and TRBJ1-1, with TRBD1 as a possible D gene (6 bases). The V end was cut by 3 bases, the J end by 0 bases, with 11 bases between. The CDR3 totals 15 residues. Germline V lookup: CDR1 KGHSH, CDR2 LQKENI.

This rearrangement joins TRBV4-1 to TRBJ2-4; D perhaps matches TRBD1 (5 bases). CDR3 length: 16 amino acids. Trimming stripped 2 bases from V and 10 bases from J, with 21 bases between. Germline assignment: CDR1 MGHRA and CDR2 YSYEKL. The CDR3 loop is CASSQPPTDTQPIQYF. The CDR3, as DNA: TGCGCCAGCAGCCAACCCCCCACGGACACGCAGCCTATTCAGTACTTC.

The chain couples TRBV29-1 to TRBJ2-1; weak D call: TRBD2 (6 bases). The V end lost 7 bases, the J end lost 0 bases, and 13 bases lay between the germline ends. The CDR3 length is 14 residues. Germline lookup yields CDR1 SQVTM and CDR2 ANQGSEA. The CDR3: CSGGTAYSYNEQFF. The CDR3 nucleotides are TGCAGCGGCGGGACGGCTTACTCCTACAATGAGCAGTTCTTC.

CDR3 coding DNA: TGTGCCAGCAGCCGGACTAGCGGGGGAGATACGCAGTATTTT. As protein: CASSRTSGGDTQYF. The V and J genes are TRBV3-1 (or the pseudogene TRBV3-2) and TRBJ2-3, with 13 bases lining up with TRBD2. CDR3 length: 14 residues. V gave up 4 bases and J gave up 5 bases; unmatched junction bases: 0. Germline CDR1 reads LGHDT; CDR2 reads YNNKEL (reference sequence).

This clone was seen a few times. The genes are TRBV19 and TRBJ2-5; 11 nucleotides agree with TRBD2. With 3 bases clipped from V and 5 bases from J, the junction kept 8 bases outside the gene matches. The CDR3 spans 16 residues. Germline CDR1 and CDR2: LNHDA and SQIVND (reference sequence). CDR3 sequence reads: CASSIPIAGGLETQYF. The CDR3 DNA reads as TGTGCCAGTAGTATCCCAATAGCGGGGGGGCTGGAGACCCAGTACTTC.

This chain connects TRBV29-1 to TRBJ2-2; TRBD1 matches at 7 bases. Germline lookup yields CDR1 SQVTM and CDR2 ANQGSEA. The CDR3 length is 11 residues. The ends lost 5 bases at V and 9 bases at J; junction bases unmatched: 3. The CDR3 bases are TGCAGCGTTCGACAGGGTTGGGAGCTGTTTTTT. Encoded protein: CSVRQGWELFF.

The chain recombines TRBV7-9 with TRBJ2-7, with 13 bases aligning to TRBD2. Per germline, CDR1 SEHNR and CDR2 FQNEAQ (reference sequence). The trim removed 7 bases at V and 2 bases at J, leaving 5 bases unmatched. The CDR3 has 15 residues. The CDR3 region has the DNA TGTGCCAGCACCGGGACTAGCGGGACGACCTACGAGCAGTACTTC. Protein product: CASTGTSGTTYEQYF. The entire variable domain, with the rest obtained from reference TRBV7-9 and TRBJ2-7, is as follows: DTGVSQNPRHKITKRGQNVTFRCDPISEHNRLYWYRQTLGQGPEFLTYFQNEAQLEKSRLLSDRFSAERPKGSFSTLEIQRTEQGDSAMYLCASTGTSGTTYEQYFGPGTRLTVT.

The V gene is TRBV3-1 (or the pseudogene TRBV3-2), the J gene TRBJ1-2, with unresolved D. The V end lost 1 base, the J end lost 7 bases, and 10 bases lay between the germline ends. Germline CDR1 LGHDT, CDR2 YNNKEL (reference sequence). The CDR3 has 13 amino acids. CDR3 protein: CASSQGNGVGYTF. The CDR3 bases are TGTGCCAGCAGCCAAGGTAACGGGGTTGGCTACACCTTC.

CDR3: CASSPFGGGTDTQYF. CDR3 nucleotide sequence: TGCGCCAGCAGCCCCTTTGGCGGGGGAACAGATACGCAGTATTTT. V and J are TRBV4-3 and TRBJ2-3, with TRBD2 matching 7 bases. The V gene end was trimmed by 4 bases and the J gene end by 3 bases; junction bases not matched to a gene: 7. The CDR3 runs 15 residues. The germline V gene encodes CDR1 LGHNA and CDR2 YSLEER.

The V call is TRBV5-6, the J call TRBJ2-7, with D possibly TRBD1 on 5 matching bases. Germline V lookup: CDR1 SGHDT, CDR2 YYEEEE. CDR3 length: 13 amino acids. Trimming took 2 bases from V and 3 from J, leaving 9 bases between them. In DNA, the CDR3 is TGTGCCAGCAGCTTCCCAGACAGCTACGAGCAGTACTTC. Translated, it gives CASSFPDSYEQYF.

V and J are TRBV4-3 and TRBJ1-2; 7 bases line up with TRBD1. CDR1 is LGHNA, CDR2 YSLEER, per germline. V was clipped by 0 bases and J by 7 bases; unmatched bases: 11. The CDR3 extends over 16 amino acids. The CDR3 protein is CASSQDRVGQLRGYTF. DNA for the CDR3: TGCGCCAGCAGCCAAGATAGAGTGGGACAGTTGCGTGGCTACACCTTC.

CDR3 coding DNA: TGTGCCAGTAGTATTAGTCGGGAATATGGCTACACCTTC. Amino acids: CASSISREYGYTF. The genes are TRBV19 and TRBJ1-2; D is ambiguous. Between the trimmed V and J ends, which lost 3 bases and 5 bases, there was a span of 10 bases. CDR3 size: 13 residues. CDR1 is LNHDA and CDR2 is SQIVND in the germline V gene (reference sequence).

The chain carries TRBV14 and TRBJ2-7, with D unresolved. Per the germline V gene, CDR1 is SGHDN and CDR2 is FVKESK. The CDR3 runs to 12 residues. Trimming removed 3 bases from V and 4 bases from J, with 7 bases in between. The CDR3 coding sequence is TGTGCCAGCAGCCATACTACATACGAGCAGTACTTC. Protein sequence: CASSHTTYEQYF.

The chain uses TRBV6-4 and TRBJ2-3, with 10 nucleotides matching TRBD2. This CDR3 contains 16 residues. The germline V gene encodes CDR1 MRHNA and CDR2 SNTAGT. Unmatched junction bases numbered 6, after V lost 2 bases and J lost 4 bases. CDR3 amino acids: CASSDQAGGQPDTQYF. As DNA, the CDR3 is TGTGCCAGCAGTGACCAAGCGGGGGGGCAACCAGATACGCAGTATTTT.

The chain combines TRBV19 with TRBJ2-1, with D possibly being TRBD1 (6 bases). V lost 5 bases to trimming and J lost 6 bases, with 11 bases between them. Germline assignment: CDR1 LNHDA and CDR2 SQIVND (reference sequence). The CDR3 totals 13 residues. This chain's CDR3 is CASSVRGGNEQFF. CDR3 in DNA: TGTGCCAGTAGTGTCAGGGGTGGCAATGAGCAGTTCTTC.

CDR3 nucleotide sequence: TGTGCCAGCAGCCCAGGACAATCCTACAATGAGCAGTTCTTC. This encodes CASSPGQSYNEQFF. This rearrangement joins TRBV5-5 to TRBJ2-1, with a tentative D call TRBD1 (5 bases). Germline assignment: CDR1 SGHKS and CDR2 YYEKEE (reference sequence). The CDR3 totals 14 residues. Trimming took off 4 bases at V and 1 base at J, with 9 bases between the two ends.

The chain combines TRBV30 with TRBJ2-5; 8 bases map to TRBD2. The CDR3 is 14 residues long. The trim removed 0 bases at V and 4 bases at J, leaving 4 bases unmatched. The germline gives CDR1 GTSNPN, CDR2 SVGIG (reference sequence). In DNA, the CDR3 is TGTGCCTGGAGTGTAGCCGGGGGGGTAGAGACCCAGTACTTC. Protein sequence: CAWSVAGGVETQYF.

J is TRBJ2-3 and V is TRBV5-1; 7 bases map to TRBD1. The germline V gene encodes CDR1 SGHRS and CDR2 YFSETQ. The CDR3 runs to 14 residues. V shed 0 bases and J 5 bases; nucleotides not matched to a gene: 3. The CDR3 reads CASSLAPGGDTQYF. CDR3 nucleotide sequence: TGCGCCAGCAGCTTGGCGCCAGGGGGAGATACGCAGTATTTT.

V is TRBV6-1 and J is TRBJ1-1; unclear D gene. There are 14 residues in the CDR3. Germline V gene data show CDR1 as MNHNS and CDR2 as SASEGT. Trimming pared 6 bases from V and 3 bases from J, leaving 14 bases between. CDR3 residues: CASSTEETHTEAFF. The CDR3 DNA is TGTGCCAGCAGCACCGAGGAGACCCACACTGAAGCTTTCTTT.